Each of the 14 T cell receptor beta chains below was sequenced from the same sample in a study of early T cells in non-severe SARS-CoV-2 infection. MiXCR, applied by TCRdb to the 5' RACE reads, yields one record per CDR3 protein. The table lists 25,000 to 35,000 distinct CDR3 sequences, 4% to 5.5% of them singletons. Sequencing was performed on whole blood. Every receptor here comes from an adult who was a healthcare worker with PCR-confirmed SARS-CoV-2 infection or an uninfected control (not recorded which).

This clonotype was seen ten or more times. The genes are TRBV7-9 and TRBJ2-5; D gene uncertain. Trimming removed 3 bases at V and 5 bases at J, with 4 bases between. The CDR3 has 11 amino acids. Germline CDR1 is SEHNR and CDR2 is FQNEAQ (reference sequence). CDR3 amino acids: CASSLAETQYF. In DNA, the CDR3 is TGTGCCAGCAGCTTGGCTGAGACCCAGTACTTC.

This clonotype was counted only a few times. This chain connects TRBV6-5 to TRBJ2-7, with 12 bases matching TRBD1. V was clipped by 6 bases and J by 5 bases; unmatched bases: 8. Per germline, CDR1 MNHEY and CDR2 SVGAGI. The CDR3 is 15 residues long. For the CDR3, the DNA is TGTGCCAGCAGGCCCGCCGGGACAGGGGGCCACGAGCAGTACTTC. Residues: CASRPAGTGGHEQYF.

Many counts were recorded for this clonotype. The V and J genes are TRBV29-1 and TRBJ2-2; D perhaps matches TRBD1 (6 bases). Trimming pared 6 bases from V and 6 bases from J, leaving 14 bases between. The CDR3 loop spans 13 amino acids. CDR1 and CDR2 (germline): SQVTM, ANQGSEA. The CDR3 nucleotides are TGCAGCGTCGTAACAGGGTTTCCCGGGGAGCTGTTTTTT. Translation gives CSVVTGFPGELFF.

Only a few counts were recorded for this clonotype. The V call is TRBV5-1, the J call TRBJ2-7, with 8 bases matching TRBD1. The junction had 10 bases not matched to a gene; V was cut back by 4 bases and J by 7 bases. The CDR3 contains 14 residues. The V gene's germline CDR1 is SGHRS and CDR2 YFSETQ. CDR3 sequence reads: CASSDGQGLREQYF. The CDR3, as DNA: TGCGCCAGCAGCGACGGACAGGGCCTGAGAGAGCAGTACTTC.

This clonotype has a count of ten or more. At one end the junction does not follow the germline gene, possibly because of a read error. The rearrangement uses TRBV20-1 and TRBJ2-1; 7 nucleotides match TRBD2. The CDR3 is 17 amino acids. Looked up from germline, CDR1 is DFQATT and CDR2 is SNEGSKA (reference sequence). The CDR3 loop is CSATHFSPTSNFNEQFF. The DNA of the CDR3 is TGCAGTGCTACCCACTTTTCCCCGACTAGCAATTTCAATGAACAGTTCTTC.

In its sample, this clonotype was seen many times. The rearrangement uses TRBV6-5 and TRBJ2-7, with 9 bases aligning to TRBD1. Looked up from germline, CDR1 is MNHEY and CDR2 is SVGAGI. This CDR3 spans 14 amino acids. The J segment lost 6 bases and the V segment lost 6 bases, leaving 9 bases of the junction unmatched. The CDR3 here is CASSRQGEGSEQYF. DNA of the CDR3: TGTGCCAGCAGCCGACAGGGGGAAGGGAGCGAGCAGTACTTC.

Concerning this clonotype itself: A read error is possible here, since a much larger clone lies one base away. The chain joins TRBV5-4 to TRBJ2-3; D gene uncertain. The germline V and J ends were trimmed by 4 bases and 2 bases, with 8 bases remaining between them. Germline CDR1 and CDR2: SGHNT and YYREEE (reference sequence). This CDR3 spans 13 amino acids. CDR3 residues: CASSRDVTDTQYF. In DNA, the CDR3 is TGTGCCAGCAGCCGAGACGTCACAGATACGCAGTATTTT.

This chain's CDR3 is CASSSYLGQGSTEAFF. The CDR3 DNA reads TGTGCCAGCAGCTCTTACCTGGGACAGGGTAGCACTGAAGCTTTCTTT. The rearrangement uses TRBV7-2 and TRBJ1-1, with 9 nucleotides matching TRBD1. V lost 4 bases to trimming and J lost 4 bases; unmatched junction nucleotides: 10. From germline, CDR1 is SGHTA and CDR2 FQGNSA. The CDR3 has 16 amino acids.

The V call is TRBV10-3, the J call TRBJ2-1; 12 nucleotides align to TRBD2. V was pared by 3 bases and J by 0 bases, with 15 bases of the junction left unmatched. The CDR3 contains 21 residues. Germline CDR1 is ENHRY and CDR2 is SYGVKD. The chain's CDR3 is CAISDGTLAGGPTSSYNEQFF. CDR3 bases: TGTGCCATCAGTGACGGGACTCTAGCGGGGGGGCCAACGAGCTCCTACAATGAGCAGTTCTTC.

The table lists this clonotype with many counts. The V call is TRBV3-1, the J call TRBJ2-1; D could derive from TRBD1 or TRBD2 (5 bases each). The ends were cut back, 7 bases at V and 2 bases at J, with 9 bases in the middle. The CDR3 is 13 residues long. Looked up from germline, CDR1 is LGHDT and CDR2 is YNNKEL (reference sequence). The CDR3: CASTPGPYNEQFF. CDR3 DNA sequence: TGTGCCAGCACCCCGGGACCCTACAATGAGCAGTTCTTC.

The table lists this clonotype with many counts. V gene TRBV6-6 combines with J gene TRBJ1-5, with 7 bases lining up with TRBD1. J gave up 5 bases and V 6 bases, and 7 bases lay outside the gene matches. Germline CDR1 is MNHNY and CDR2 is SVGAGI (reference sequence). This CDR3 comprises 14 residues. CDR3: CASRQGIGHQPQHF. CDR3 coding DNA: TGTGCCAGCAGACAGGGGATTGGTCATCAGCCCCAGCATTTT.

This clonotype was observed many times. Here the CDR3 DNA reads TGTGCCAGCAGAGACTACTATGGCTACACCTTC. Protein sequence: CASRDYYGYTF. The V gene is TRBV6-5, the J gene TRBJ1-2, with unresolved D. The ends were cut back, 6 bases at V and 3 bases at J, with 5 bases in the middle. Germline V gene lookup returns CDR1 MNHEY and CDR2 SVGAGI. This CDR3 is 11 amino acids long.

This chain links TRBV11-2 with TRBJ1-6; D possibly corresponds to TRBD1 (6 bases). The V end lost 5 bases, the J end lost 7 bases, and 18 bases lay between the germline ends. CDR1 and CDR2 (germline): SGHAT, FQNNGV. The CDR3 has 16 amino acids. CDR3 sequence reads: CASSPLGTRGNSPLHF. The CDR3 DNA sequence: TGTGCCAGCAGCCCATTGGGGACAAGGGGCAATTCACCCCTCCACTTT.

This clonotype has ten or more counts. The rearrangement joins TRBV11-2 to TRBJ2-5; 8 bases map to TRBD1. The CDR3 has 16 residues. The V gene's germline CDR1 is SGHAT and CDR2 FQNNGV. V was clipped by 3 bases and J by 5 bases; unmatched bases: 11. The CDR3 spells CASSFYTQGARETQYF. Here the CDR3 DNA reads TGTGCCAGCAGCTTTTATACGCAGGGGGCGAGGGAGACCCAGTACTTC.